This record looks at one T cell receptor (beta chain) sequence and its context. Its target antigen remains unknown. No much larger clonotype is one base removed from it; base qualities were not supplied. Trimming removed 5 bases from V and 5 bases from J; the gene matches leave 6 bases unexplained. The CDR3 covers 14 residues, taking in both the cysteine and the phenylalanine. Only the CDR3 portion is preserved as DNA: 42 bases, with reading frame beginning at the first base. In the germline V gene (reference sequence), CDR1 corresponds to SEHNR and CDR2 to FQNEAQ. These data originate in a study of molecular identifiers for immune sequencing clone quantification (dated by TCRdb to about 2018). Turning to the overall study: For a replicate experiment, RNA from approximately 20,000 or 100,000 naive CD8 T cells was divided into five aliquots, and four of the five aliquots were sequenced. CD8 T cells were used in a methods study to benchmark molecular-identifier clustering-based TCR repertoire sequencing (MIDCIRS) and TCR RNA copy counting. Broad study findings and their caveats: Without barcode sub-clustering, chimeric consensus sequences inflated TCR diversity; chimeras reached as high as 47%. Modeling gave about three recovered TCR RNA copies per cell versus roughly 10 by digital PCR, implying roughly 28% capture efficiency. In CMV-specific effector cells, clones with more than 20 RNA copies accounted for over 97% of molecules, whereas in naive cells such clones accounted for under 1%. Naive libraries contained spiked-in Jurkat TCR RNA (approximately ten copies' worth), which is not part of the donor repertoire. Highly expanded clone sizes could be underestimated if identical TCR molecules share a barcode. A single cell's worth of spiked-in Jurkat TCR RNA was reported detectable even among some 920,000 naive CD8 T cells.

The library was built by means of PCR. Sequencing was carried out with a NextSeq 500. Preparation of bulk TCR libraries followed a previously described approach, with the TCR primers listed in Table S5. The Qiagen AllPrep DNA/RNA kit was used to purify total RNA. Before analysis, reads from multiple sequencing runs of the same library were pooled. In the authors' own workflow: Reads were retained only if their TCR constant sequence matched exactly, and those retained reads were trimmed to 150 nt and grouped according to their 12-nt molecular barcodes. Reads inside each barcode group were sub-clustered using a 15% Levenshtein threshold, and a quality-weighted consensus sequence was constructed for each RNA molecule. Non-functional sequences were filtered out, along with any lower-count sequence sitting one edit away from another sequence. Based on fitting two negative binomial distributions, any barcode sub-cluster with under 20% of the maximum read count was discarded. The public reads were quality trimmed at Q25 with fastp and then assembled into clones with MiXCR by TCRdb, keeping productive beta chains. Each entry is one CDR3 protein sequence, shown with its most common DNA and genes. These V and J calls rely on TCRdb rather than the paper's analysis. The sample table lists approximately 500,000 distinct CDR3 sequences, 25% of them with a count of one. The top ten hold roughly 0.77% of the sample.

Libraries of naive CD8 T cells were generated from about 19,000 to 1,100,000 sorted cells, with 10%, 30% or 50% of the purified RNA used. Naive CD8 T cells were FACS-sorted as CD8+CD4-CCR7+CD45RA+ on a BD FACSAria II into RLT Plus buffer. Detection sensitivity was tested by spiking Jurkat RNA equal to roughly ten TCR copies' worth into samples containing about 20,000-1,000,000 naive CD8 T cells. Enrichment of CD8 T cells was performed with RosetteSep CD8+ T Cell Enrichment Cocktail and Ficoll-Paque, after which ACK red cell lysis was carried out. The chain couples TRBV7-9 to TRBJ1-2, and TRBD1 aligns with 9 junction nucleotides. The sequence was collected from a human donor in good health. Some libraries in this study had Jurkat cell RNA spiked in. Sequenced: naive CD8+ T cells from blood, with Jurkat cell RNA spiked in. What the cell subset or site label conveys for this sample: FACS-sorted CD8+CD4-CCR7+CD45RA+ naive T cells. CDR3 loop: CASSVGQGLYGYTF. The nucleotides are TGTGCCAGCAGCGTCGGACAGGGGCTATATGGCTACACCTTC.